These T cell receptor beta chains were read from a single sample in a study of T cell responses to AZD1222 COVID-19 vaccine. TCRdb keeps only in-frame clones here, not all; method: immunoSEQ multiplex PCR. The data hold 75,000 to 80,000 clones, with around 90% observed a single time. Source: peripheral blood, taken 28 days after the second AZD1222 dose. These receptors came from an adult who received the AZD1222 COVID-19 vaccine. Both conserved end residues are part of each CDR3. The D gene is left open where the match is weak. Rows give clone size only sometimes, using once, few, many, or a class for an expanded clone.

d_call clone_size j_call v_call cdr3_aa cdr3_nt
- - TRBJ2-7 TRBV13 CASSSGWTTQYF TGTGCCAGCAGCTCAGGGTGGACTACGCAGTACTTC
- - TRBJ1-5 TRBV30 CAWSVRGGHQPQHF TGTGCCTGGAGTGTACGGGGAGGGCATCAGCCCCAGCATTTT
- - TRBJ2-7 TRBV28 CASSSRSDGYHYEQYF TGTGCCAGCAGCTCACGTTCGGACGGATACCACTACGAGCAGTACTTC
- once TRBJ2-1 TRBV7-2 CASSFRGANEQFF TGTGCCAGCAGCTTTAGGGGGGCGAATGAGCAGTTCTTC
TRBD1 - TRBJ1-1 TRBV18 CASSPTGPNTEAFF TGTGCCAGCTCACCGACAGGGCCGAACACTGAAGCTTTCTTT
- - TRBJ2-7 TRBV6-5 CASSYSGSDYEQYF TGTGCCAGCAGTTACTCTGGGTCCGACTACGAGCAGTACTTC
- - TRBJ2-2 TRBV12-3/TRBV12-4 CASSFKDTGELFF TGTGCCAGCAGCTTCAAAGACACCGGGGAGCTGTTTTTT
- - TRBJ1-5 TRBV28 CASSPSGARGQPQHF TGTGCCAGCAGTCCCTCCGGGGCCCGCGGTCAGCCCCAGCATTTT
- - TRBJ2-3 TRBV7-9 CASSNPWSGTDTQYF TGTGCCAGCTCAAACCCGTGGTCGGGGACAGATACGCAGTATTTT
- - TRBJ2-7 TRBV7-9 CASSPGHGINHEQYF TGTGCCAGCAGCCCGGGACACGGAATCAACCACGAGCAGTACTTC
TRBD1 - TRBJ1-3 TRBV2 CASSEDGRQGIIYF TGTGCCAGCAGTGAAGACGGCCGACAGGGTATCATATATTTT
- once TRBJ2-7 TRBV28 CASTDSYEQYF TGTGCCAGCACCGACTCCTACGAGCAGTACTTC
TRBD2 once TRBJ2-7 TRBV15 CATSRDRLAVGDEQYF TGTGCCACCAGCAGAGATAGGCTAGCGGTTGGGGACGAGCAGTACTTC
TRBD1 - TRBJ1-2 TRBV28 CASSLGDTGGIGYTF TGTGCCAGCAGTTTAGGGGACACAGGGGGCATTGGCTACACCTTC
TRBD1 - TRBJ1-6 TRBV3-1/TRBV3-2 CASSSVLTGGLSPLHF TGTGCCAGCTCCTCCGTGTTGACAGGGGGCCTTTCACCCCTCCACTTT
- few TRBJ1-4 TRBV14 CASSQGSREKLFF TGTGCCAGCAGCCAGGGGTCCCGTGAAAAACTGTTTTTT
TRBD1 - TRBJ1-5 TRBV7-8 CASSLGQARPQHF TGTGCCAGCAGCCTGGGACAGGCGCGGCCCCAGCATTTT
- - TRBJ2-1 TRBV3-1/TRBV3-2 CASSQGSLGNEQFF TGTGCCAGCAGCCAAGGGAGCCTAGGCAATGAGCAGTTCTTC
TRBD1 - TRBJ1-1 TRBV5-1 CASSLPTGVPTEAFF TGCGCCAGCAGCTTGCCCACAGGGGTACCGACTGAAGCTTTCTTT
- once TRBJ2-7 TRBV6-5 CASSTGYEQYF TGTGCCAGCAGTACCGGATACGAGCAGTACTTC
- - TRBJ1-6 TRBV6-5 CASSLGGGGTLHF TGTGCCAGCAGTCTTGGCGGGGGAGGGACCCTCCACTTT
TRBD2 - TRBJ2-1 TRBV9 CASSVAGGGGYYNEQFF TGTGCCAGCAGCGTAGCTGGTGGCGGGGGTTACTACAATGAGCAGTTCTTC
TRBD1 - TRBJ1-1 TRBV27 CASRRTGGRSTEAFF TGTGCCAGCAGACGGACAGGGGGAAGGAGCACTGAAGCTTTCTTT
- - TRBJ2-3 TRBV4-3 CASSQEKRRTDTQYF TGCGCCAGCAGCCAAGAGAAGCGGCGCACAGATACGCAGTATTTT
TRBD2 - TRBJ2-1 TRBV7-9 CASSQLGGEQFF TGTGCCAGCAGCCAGCTCGGGGGGGAGCAGTTCTTC
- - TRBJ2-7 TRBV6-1 CASSEGGRDRPPYEQYF TGTGCCAGCAGTGAAGGGGGGAGGGACAGGCCCCCCTACGAGCAGTACTTC
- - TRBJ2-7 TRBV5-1 CASSLGRESPRRYEQYF TGCGCCAGCAGCTTGGGCAGGGAAAGTCCTCGGCGGTACGAGCAGTACTTC
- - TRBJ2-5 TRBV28 CASSTTDGLDWAEAESTQETQYF TGTGCCAGCAGTACTACCGACGGGTTGGACTGGGCCGAGGCTGAGTCCACACAAGAGACCCAGTACTTC
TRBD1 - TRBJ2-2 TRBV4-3 CASSQDRTGVAGELFF TGCGCCAGCAGCCAAGATAGGACAGGGGTGGCCGGGGAGCTGTTTTTT
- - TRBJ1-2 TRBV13 CASSSRLLGGYGYTF TGTGCCAGCAGCTCCCGCCTGCTAGGGGGGTACGGCTACACCTTC
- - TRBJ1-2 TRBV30 CAWTRMALGGGYTF TGTGCCTGGACCCGTATGGCGCTCGGCGGGGGCTACACCTTC
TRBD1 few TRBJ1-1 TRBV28 CASCIPGGQNTEAFF TGTGCCAGCTGCATTCCAGGGGGGCAGAACACTGAAGCTTTCTTT
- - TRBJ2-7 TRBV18 CASSPSEETYEQYF TGTGCCAGCTCCCCTTCTGAGGAGACCTACGAGCAGTACTTC
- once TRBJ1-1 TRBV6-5 CASSKQDLNTEAFF TGTGCCAGCAGTAAACAAGATTTGAACACTGAAGCTTTCTTT
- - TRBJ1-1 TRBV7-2 CASSLTNMNTEAFF TGTGCCAGCAGCTTAACAAATATGAACACTGAAGCTTTCTTT
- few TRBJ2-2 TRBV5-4 CASSFGENLAGELFF TGTGCCAGCAGCTTCGGGGAAAATCTTGCCGGGGAGCTGTTTTTT
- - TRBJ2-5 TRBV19 CASSIDLSVYGLRRGTQYF TGTGCCAGTAGTATAGATCTATCAGTTTACGGGTTACGTCGGGGGACCCAGTACTTC
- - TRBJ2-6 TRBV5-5 CASSLYSSGANVLTF TGTGCCAGCAGCTTGTATTCATCTGGGGCCAACGTCCTGACTTTC
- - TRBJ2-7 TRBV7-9 CASSSGRILEQYF TGTGCCAGCAGCTCTGGACGGATATTGGAGCAGTACTTC
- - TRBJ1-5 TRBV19 CASSTMGGSHQPQHF TGTGCCAGTAGTACCATGGGGGGTTCCCATCAGCCCCAGCATTTT
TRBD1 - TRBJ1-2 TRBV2 CASSEVQGDDGYTF TGTGCCAGCAGTGAGGTACAGGGGGACGATGGCTACACCTTC
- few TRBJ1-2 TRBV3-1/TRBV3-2 CASSQGVGGGYGYTF TGTGCCAGCAGCCAAGGGGTTGGGGGCGGCTATGGCTACACCTTC